This is a list of T cell receptor beta chains from one sample in a study of T cells in Graves' hyperthyroidism and ophthalmopathy. One entry per CDR3 protein results from TCRdb running MiXCR on the multiplex PCR reads. Here the sample spans hundreds of thousands of distinct CDR3 sequences, roughly 22% being singletons. Sequenced: blood. The receptors were gathered from a man aged 25-45 years with Graves' ophthalmopathy. The conserved cysteine and the conserved F or W are not part of the CDR3 here.

>TRBJ1-2|TRBV20-1
SARENTGGYT
>TRBJ2-2|TRBV20-1
SARPQGGAVGGELF
>TRBJ2-7|TRBV9
ASTPDRENYEQY
>TRBJ2-5|TRBV11-2
ASSSGGVGETQY
>TRBJ2-1|TRBV3-1
ASSQGGLAAI
>TRBJ1-5|TRBV12-5
ASGSGQGEVLIQPQH
>TRBJ1-2|TRBV11-2
ASSSGPRGYT
>TRBJ1-1|TRBV27
ASSLGTEAF
>TRBJ2-5|TRBV5-1
ASSRGRAEETQY
>TRBJ2-7|TRBV6-1
ASIQGPYEQY
>TRBJ2-3|TRBV27
ATRDTGALTDTQY
>TRBJ2-7|TRBV11-2
ASSSRVSGSAEQY
>TRBJ1-1|TRBV15
ATSKDRTNTEAF
>TRBJ2-3|TRBV28
ASRDTTSGRARITDTQY
>TRBJ2-5|TRBV2
ASSGGGTAGETQY
>TRBJ1-2|TRBV2
ASEGDRGLGYT
>TRBJ1-1|TRBV7-9
ASSLGFRQNTEAF
>TRBJ1-5|TRBV9
ASSASDRGYQPQH
>TRBJ2-1|TRBV6-1
ASRQISYNEQF
>TRBJ2-7|TRBV6-1
ASSYADTLSYEQY
>TRBJ2-7|TRBV11-2
ASSPLPGQGDEQY
>TRBJ1-1|TRBV20-1
SARDNQGYTEAF
>TRBJ1-5|TRBV6-1
ASSFTQYSNQPQH
>TRBJ2-7|TRBV27
ASSFSQQSLRYEQY
>TRBJ2-5|TRBV7-9
ASSGWDNQETQY
>TRBJ1-2|TRBV7-9
ASSLTGVTLGYT